Here is one T cell receptor beta chain with its context. This entry is derived from a study of early T cells in non-severe SARS-CoV-2 infection. TCRdb recomputed calls from the 5' RACE reads with MiXCR, one row per CDR3 protein. The repertoire includes 25,000 to 30,000 distinct CDR3 sequences, about 5% of them detected once, and roughly 0.87% sits in the top ten. Deletions cut 4 bases from V and 8 bases from J, with 16 bases between. CDR3 size: 14 residues. The V gene's germline CDR1 is SGHRS and CDR2 YFSETQ. Sample: whole blood. J is TRBJ2-1 and V is TRBV5-1; possibly TRBD1 or TRBD2 for D (5 bases each). The clonotype comes from an adult who was a healthcare worker with PCR-confirmed SARS-CoV-2 infection or an uninfected control (not recorded which). The CDR3, as DNA: TGCGCCAGCAGCCTTGGGACCAGAGGGGATGAGCAGTTCTTC. Translated: CASSLGTRGDEQFF.